A selection of T cell receptor beta chains follows, all from one sample in a study of tumor and adjacent non-tumor tissue in lung cancer. TCRdb redid the calling of the multiplex PCR reads with MiXCR, one entry per CDR3 protein. The sample has approximately 120,000 distinct CDR3 sequences, about 63% seen once. Sequenced: distant non-tumor lung tissue. The receptor set was obtained from a man in his fifties or sixties with non-small cell lung cancer. The CDR3 runs from the conserved cysteine through the conserved F or W. The D gene is left open where the match is weak. Clone size is given for some rows only: seen once, a few or many times, or a class if the clone is expanded.

J gene | clone size | V gene | D gene | CDR3 protein | CDR3 DNA
TRBJ2-1 | NA | TRBV4-3 | NA | CASGQTRTDYYEQFF | TGCGCCAGCGGCCAAACCCGGACAGATTACTATGAGCAGTTCTTC
TRBJ1-2 | many | TRBV12-3/TRBV12-4 | TRBD1 | CASSLATGNYGYTF | TGTGCCAGCAGTTTAGCGACAGGGAACTATGGCTACACCTTC
TRBJ1-5 | many | TRBV28 | NA | CASSLGGDRSQPQHF | TGTGCCAGCAGTTTGGGAGGGGACCGGAGTCAGCCCCAGCATTTT
TRBJ2-7 | NA | TRBV14 | NA | CASRQGVLSEQYF | TGTGCCAGCAGGCAAGGGGTGTTGTCGGAGCAGTACTTC
TRBJ2-5 | NA | TRBV20-1 | NA | CSAAPGGLTNGPTGTQYF | TGCAGCGCGGCTCCAGGCGGGCTCACTAACGGCCCGACCGGGACCCAGTACTTC
TRBJ2-2 | NA | TRBV6-2/TRBV6-3 | TRBD2 | CANMTGLAGETGELFF | TGTGCCAACATGACCGGACTAGCAGGAGAGACCGGCGAGCTGTTTTTT
TRBJ1-1 | once | TRBV11-1 | NA | CASSISTGETDAFF | TGTGCCAGCAGCATATCGACGGGCGAGACTGACGCTTTCTTT
TRBJ2-5 | NA | TRBV5-1 | NA | CASSFGVTEIQYF | TGCGCCAGCAGCTTTGGGGTTACGGAGATCCAGTACTTC
TRBJ1-2 | NA | TRBV12-3/TRBV12-4 | NA | CASSRNSYNYGYIF | TGTGCCAGCAGTAGGAACAGCTATAACTATGGGTACATCTTC
TRBJ1-1 | once | TRBV12-3/TRBV12-4 | NA | CASSLVEGVIGEAFF | TGTGCCAGCAGTTTAGTAGAGGGGGTGATAGGGGAAGCTTTCTTT
TRBJ2-7 | NA | TRBV11-2 | NA | CASSLTVAYRDRSYEQYF | TGTGCCAGCAGCTTAACGGTGGCCTACCGAGACAGATCCTACGAGCAGTACTTC
TRBJ2-5 | once | TRBV11-2 | NA | CTSSLGGSVQETQYF | TGTACCAGCAGCTTAGGAGGGTCGGTCCAAGAGACTCAATACTTC
TRBJ1-1 | once | TRBV20-1 | NA | CSVSVTPELVEAFF | TGCAGTGTTAGCGTCACGCCCGAATTGGTTGAAGCTTTCTTT
TRBJ2-3 | NA | TRBV5-1 | NA | CASTLGGVQDTQYF | TGCGCCAGCACCTTGGGCGGAGTCCAAGATACGCAGTATTTT
TRBJ2-5 | many | TRBV20-1 | TRBD2 | CSARVISTNLAGGLETQYF | TGCAGTGCTAGAGTTATCTCAACCAACCTAGCGGGGGGGCTGGAGACCCAGTACTTC
TRBJ1-2 | NA | TRBV12-3/TRBV12-4 | TRBD1 | CVRSRGTDYGYTF | TGTGTCAGGAGTCGGGGGACAGACTATGGCTACACCTTC
TRBJ2-3 | NA | TRBV7-2 | TRBD1 | CASSSQMDRAPDTQYF | TGTGCCAGCAGCTCTCAAATGGACAGGGCGCCAGATACGCAGTATTTT
TRBJ1-1 | NA | TRBV20-1 | TRBD1 | CSASPGQLKTEAFF | TGCAGTGCTAGCCCGGGACAGTTGAAGACTGAAGCTTTCTTT
TRBJ2-2 | NA | TRBV6-1 | NA | CASSEVRTGELFF | TGTGCCAGCAGTGAAGTCAGAACCGGGGAGCTGTTTTTT
TRBJ2-1 | NA | TRBV7-2 | TRBD2 | CASSTGLAGSDEQLF | TGTGCCAGCAGCACCGGACTAGCGGGATCGGATGAGCAGTTATTC
TRBJ2-2 | NA | TRBV6-5 | NA | CAISYRPGTEELFF | TGTGCCATCAGTTACCGCCCAGGAACCGAGGAGCTGTTTTTT
TRBJ1-5 | NA | TRBV20-1 | NA | CSTREVGQKGNQPQHF | TGCAGTACTAGAGAGGTAGGGCAGAAGGGCAATCAGCCCCAGCATTTT
TRBJ1-1 | medium-sized | TRBV6-1 | NA | CASINGGGDTEAFF | TGTGCCAGCATTAACGGGGGCGGAGACACTGAAGCTTTCTTT
TRBJ2-2 | once | TRBV6-5 | NA | CSSSYSGVTGELFF | TGTAGCAGCAGTTACTCCGGGGTCACCGGGGAGCTGTTTTTT
TRBJ2-3 | NA | TRBV28 | NA | CASRAEEITQYF | TGTGCCAGCCGTGCAGAGGAGATTACGCAGTATTTT
TRBJ2-3 | NA | TRBV4-1 | TRBD2 | CANSKPGLAGATDTRYF | TGCGCCAACAGCAAGCCGGGACTAGCGGGGGCCACAGATACGCGGTATTTT
TRBJ2-5 | many | TRBV5-1 | TRBD2 | CASSLAEGLAQETQYF | TGCGCCAGCAGCTTGGCCGAGGGACTAGCCCAAGAGACCCAGTACTTC
TRBJ1-1 | many | TRBV20-1 | NA | CSASQGSPEAFF | TGCAGTGCTAGTCAAGGGAGCCCTGAAGCTTTCTTT
TRBJ2-1 | few | TRBV11-1 | NA | CACSLVGHNEQFF | TGTGCCTGCAGCTTAGTGGGACACAATGAGCAGTTTTTC
TRBJ2-1 | many | TRBV4-3 | TRBD2 | CASSLRAGVGYNEQFF | TGCGCCAGCAGCCTCAGAGCGGGAGTAGGCTACAATGAGCAGTTCTTC
TRBJ1-5 | many | TRBV6-2/TRBV6-3 | TRBD1 | CASSSPGQGALSHF | TGTGCCAGCAGTTCACCGGGACAGGGGGCCCTTTCGCATTTT
TRBJ1-5 | once | TRBV6-1 | TRBD1 | CASSDQGANQPQHF | TGTGCCAGCAGTGATCAGGGGGCAAACCAGCCCCAGCATTTT
TRBJ2-1 | NA | TRBV4-2 | TRBD2 | CTSSRYVAGVYNEQFF | TGTACCAGCAGCCGATATGTGGCGGGAGTGTACAATGAGCAGTTCTTC
TRBJ2-2 | few | TRBV7-2 | TRBD2 | CASSPGLAGATNTGELFF | TGTGCCAGCAGCCCGGGACTAGCGGGGGCCACGAACACCGGGGAGCTGTTTTTT
TRBJ1-5 | NA | TRBV15 | NA | CATSRERGICNHPQHF | TGTGCCACCAGCAGAGAGCGGGGAATATGTAATCATCCCCAGCATTTT
TRBJ2-1 | once | TRBV11-1 | NA | CASSSRFVNVQFF | TGTGCCAGCAGCTCCCGATTTGTAAATGTGCAGTTCTTC
TRBJ2-7 | many | TRBV20-1 | TRBD1 | CSAARQGTYEQYF | TGCAGTGCTGCAAGACAGGGAACCTACGAGCAGTACTTC
TRBJ1-5 | NA | TRBV6-6 | TRBD1 | CVSSRDSRQPQHF | TGTGTCAGCAGTAGGGACAGTCGGCAGCCCCAGCATTTT
TRBJ1-2 | once | TRBV6-4 | NA | CASSDGDSGAYGYTF | TGTGCCAGCAGTGATGGGGATTCGGGGGCCTATGGCTACACCTTC